This T cell receptor beta chain emerged from a study of blood T cell repertoires in COVID-19. The wider study: Sites across the United States, Italy and Spain contributed samples from acute and convalescent COVID-19. Nucleic acid was either cDNA or gDNA, and it came from T cells, B-cell-depleted T cells, or PBMCs.

Authors' data handling: Amplification with reference gene primers provided the estimates of nucleated cell counts. Produced via immunoSEQ multiplex PCR; TCRdb's table is partial and in-frame only. V, J and clone size reflect that table, while D and trimming were determined from the DNA. Of under 200,000 clones detected, roughly 90% appear once; the ten largest clones hold 1.6%. The sequence derives from a man between 18 and 29 years old with active or convalescent COVID-19. Material: peripheral blood.

CDR3 coding DNA: TGTGCCAGCAGCGTCATCGGGGGGTCTTCCCAAGAGCAGTTCTTC. This gives the protein CASSVIGGSSQEQFF. The chain recombines TRBV7-6 with TRBJ2-1, with 7 bases identical to TRBD2. V shed 5 bases, J shed 10 bases, and the junction held 14 bases outside the gene matches. There are 15 residues in the CDR3. Germline CDR1 SGHVS, CDR2 FNYEAQ.